One sample yielded the 22 T cell receptor beta chains listed below, sequenced in a study of shared clonotypes between healthy human individuals (dated by TCRdb to about 2020). Receptor libraries were prepared by the immunoSEQ multiplex PCR assay. Drawn from immuneACCESS, this table holds only the in-frame rearrangements with V and J called that TCRdb kept. Clones are partly lost; checked studies trace under half to an unresolved V gene and leave the rest unexplained. The sample table shows around 1.1 million clones, and about 80% are seen once. Of the sample, over 0.8% is held by the ten largest clones. Sequencing used memory CD4+ T cells from PBMCs. Sample cell subset or site, as interpreted from the label and publication: CD45RA-negative fraction. These receptor sequences come from a man younger than 35 in good health. Some clones in this sample may be carry-over from other donors' samples.

V and J are TRBV21-1 and TRBJ2-7; the D segment call TRBD2 is taken from the table without a DNA check. TRBV21-1 is shown as a pseudogene. This CDR3 is 19 amino acids long. The CDR3 coding sequence is TGTGCCAGCAGCAAAACCCTGAGGGTTGTTAGCGGGAGCCAGTACGAGCAGTACTTC. Protein sequence: CASSKTLRVVSGSQYEQYF.

Concerning this clone: Distinct nucleotide sequences in the sample also encode this CDR3. V gene TRBV27 combines with J gene TRBJ2-7; D might be TRBD1 (5 bases). The CDR3 runs to 13 residues. CDR1 and CDR2 (germline): MNHEY, SMNVEV (reference sequence). V lost 6 bases to trimming and J lost 3 bases, with 12 bases between them. For the CDR3, the DNA is TGTGCCAGCAGCCTTCTTCAGGGCTACGAGCAGTACTTC. It is translated as CASSLLQGYEQYF.

The V and J genes are TRBV9 and TRBJ1-4; 7 nucleotides agree with TRBD1. The CDR3 is 16 residues long. J lost 11 bases, V lost 3 bases, and 16 bases had no gene match. CDR1 is SGDLS, CDR2 YYNGEE, per germline. CDR3: CASSAPSGQSAPKLFF. DNA of the CDR3: TGTGCCAGCAGCGCCCCATCGGGACAGAGTGCTCCCAAACTGTTTTTT.

This clone was seen only a few times. This chain links TRBV19 with TRBJ1-2, with D possibly TRBD1 on 5 matching bases. Trimming cost V 1 base and J 5 bases, with 14 bases left between them. Germline V gives CDR1 LNHDA, CDR2 SQIVND (reference sequence). CDR3 length: 15 amino acids. This chain's CDR3 is CASSIVPGPPYGYTF. CDR3 in DNA: TGTGCCAGTAGTATAGTACCGGGACCTCCATATGGCTACACCTTC.

V usage is TRBV6-1 and J usage is TRBJ2-1, with TRBD2 as a possible D gene (6 bases). Per the germline V gene, CDR1 is MNHNS and CDR2 is SASEGT. Trimming cost V 0 bases and J 7 bases, with 13 bases left between them. This CDR3 is 15 amino acids long. CDR3 amino acids: CASSEAGGGMNEQFF. The CDR3 nucleotides read TGTGCCAGCAGTGAAGCCGGCGGAGGGATGAATGAGCAGTTCTTC.

The chain combines TRBV2 with TRBJ2-7; TRBD1 aligns across 8 bases. This CDR3 spans 14 amino acids. Losses at the gene ends were 5 bases for V and 3 bases for J; bases not matched to a gene: 6. Germline V lookup: CDR1 SNHLY, CDR2 FYNNEI. The CDR3 bases are TGTGCCAGCAGTCCCCGGACAGGGATCTACGAGCAGTACTTC. Its translation is CASSPRTGIYEQYF.

The chain links TRBV9 to TRBJ2-2; D is unresolved. The CDR3 is 15 amino acids. Germline V lookup: CDR1 SGDLS, CDR2 YYNGEE. Between the trimmed V and J ends, which lost 2 bases and 0 bases, there was a span of 8 bases. CDR3 in DNA: TGTGCCAGCAGCGTCAGTACCGCGAACACCGGGGAGCTGTTTTTT. Residues: CASSVSTANTGELFF. The full variable domain, in which reference TRBV9 and TRBJ2-2 provide the parts outside the CDR3, is DSGVTQTPKHLITATGQRVTLRCSPRSGDLSVYWYQQSLDQGLQFLIQYYNGEERAKGNILERFSAQQFPDLHSELNLSSLELGDSALYFCASSVSTANTGELFFGEGSRLTVL.

J is TRBJ2-7 and V is TRBV4-2, with D maybe TRBD1 (5 bases). Germline lookup yields CDR1 LGHNA and CDR2 YNFKEQ. The CDR3 spans 16 residues. V was clipped by 0 bases and J by 0 bases, with 12 bases between them. Written as DNA, the CDR3 is TGTGCCAGCAGCCAAGAACTGACAGCGAGCTCCTACGAGCAGTACTTC. It is translated as CASSQELTASSYEQYF.

The chain joins TRBV5-1 to TRBJ2-7; 7 nucleotides agree with TRBD2. This CDR3 comprises 14 residues. The germline CDR1 and CDR2 sequences are SGHRS and YFSETQ. The V and J ends lost 4 bases and 2 bases, in that order; junction bases with no gene match: 6. The CDR3: CASSARLAAYEQYF. The CDR3 DNA sequence: TGCGCCAGCAGCGCGAGACTAGCAGCCTACGAGCAGTACTTC.

The gene calls are TRBV9 and TRBJ2-6; D gene ambiguous. CDR3 length equals 15 residues. CDR1 is SGDLS, CDR2 YYNGEE, per germline. Trimming removed 3 bases at V and 0 bases at J, with 7 bases between. DNA of the CDR3: TGTGCCAGCAGCGCCGTAATCTCTGGGGCCAACGTCCTGACTTTC. Its protein is CASSAVISGANVLTF.

This clone was seen only once. The chain couples TRBV2 to TRBJ1-3; D is uncertain. Trimming took 4 bases from V and 0 from J, leaving 13 bases between them. The germline V gene encodes CDR1 SNHLY and CDR2 FYNNEI. The CDR3 is 16 amino acids. In DNA, the CDR3 is TGTGCCAGCAGTGTAATAAGGACTAGCTCTGGAAACACCATATATTTT. As protein: CASSVIRTSSGNTIYF.

The chain recombines TRBV6-1 with TRBJ1-2; D not certain. The CDR3 has 13 residues. V gave up 4 bases and J gave up 4 bases, with 10 bases separating them. Germline CDR1 reads MNHNS; CDR2 reads SASEGT. The CDR3 coding sequence is TGTGCCAGCAGTGGTTTCTTTGGCTATGGCTACACCTTC. It translates to CASSGFFGYGYTF.

The chain joins TRBV6-1 to TRBJ1-5; tentatively, D is TRBD1 (6 bases). Germline CDR1 MNHNS, CDR2 SASEGT. The CDR3 length is 16 residues. Between the trimmed V and J ends, which lost 4 bases and 2 bases, there was a span of 15 bases. The CDR3 DNA follows: TGTGCCAGCAGTGGGGGGGCCTTAGAGGGCAATCAGCCCCAGCATTTT. It encodes CASSGGALEGNQPQHF.

The chain couples TRBV6-1 to TRBJ2-3; D is uncertain. The V gene's germline CDR1 is MNHNS and CDR2 SASEGT. With 4 bases removed from V and 4 bases from J, the gap between germline ends came to 9 bases. This CDR3 spans 13 amino acids. The CDR3: CASSAVGADTQYF. The CDR3 nucleotides are TGTGCCAGCAGTGCGGTAGGAGCAGATACGCAGTATTTT.

This clone showed up just once. In nucleotides, the CDR3 is TGTGCCAGCAGTGCCTCGCCGGGACAGACTCCTTCCTATGGCTACACCTTC. Protein sequence: CASSASPGQTPSYGYTF. V and J are TRBV28 and TRBJ1-2; 7 positions match TRBD1. There are 17 residues in the CDR3. V lost 5 bases, J lost 4 bases, and 16 bases stayed unmatched. Germline V lookup: CDR1 MDHEN, CDR2 SYDVKM.

The chain recombines TRBV5-1 with TRBJ2-7; 11 nucleotides align to TRBD2. Germline lookup yields CDR1 SGHRS and CDR2 YFSETQ. CDR3 length equals 16 residues. The V and J ends lost 0 bases and 2 bases, in that order; junction bases with no gene match: 4. CDR3 residues: CASSLGRLAGTYEQYF. DNA for the CDR3: TGCGCCAGCAGCTTGGGTCGACTAGCGGGAACCTACGAGCAGTACTTC.

V and J are TRBV14 and TRBJ1-1, with 8 bases lining up with TRBD1. Germline CDR1 SGHDN, CDR2 FVKESK. The CDR3 consists of 13 residues. J gave up 0 bases and V 9 bases, and 3 bases lay outside the gene matches. Here the CDR3 reads CASSTGVNTEAFF. The CDR3 region has the DNA TGTGCCAGTTCGACAGGGGTGAACACTGAAGCTTTCTTT.

A word on this clone: This sample also contains other DNA sequences that code for the same CDR3. The chain joins TRBV6-1 to TRBJ2-5; tentatively, D is TRBD2 (6 bases). CDR1 is MNHNS and CDR2 is SASEGT in the germline V gene. Trimming removed 3 bases from V and 4 bases from J, with 6 bases in between. CDR3 length equals 12 residues. In DNA, the CDR3 is TGTGCCAGCAGTGAGGGGGGAGAGACCCAGTACTTC. It yields the protein CASSEGGETQYF.

This sequence joins TRBV7-9 and TRBJ2-1; 11 bases line up with TRBD2. In germline, CDR1 is SEHNR, CDR2 FQNEAQ (reference sequence). V shed 3 bases and J 9 bases; nucleotides not matched to a gene: 7. The CDR3 runs 15 residues. The CDR3, as DNA: TGTGCCAGCAGCTTTAGCGGGAGGGCCTCTGGTGAGCAGTTCTTC. Translating gives CASSFSGRASGEQFF. Using reference TRBV7-9 and TRBJ2-1 for the parts outside the CDR3, the full variable domain is DTGVSQNPRHKITKRGQNVTFRCDPISEHNRLYWYRQTLGQGPEFLTYFQNEAQLEKSRLLSDRFSAERPKGSFSTLEIQRTEQGDSAMYLCASSFSGRASGEQFFGPGTRLTVL.

In its sample, this clone was seen once. Compared with germline, one end of the junction differs, possibly owing to a read error. The chain uses TRBV4-2 and TRBJ2-4, with 10 positions matching TRBD1. Germline CDR1 reads LGHNA; CDR2 reads YNFKEQ. The CDR3 loop spans 15 amino acids. The CDR3 DNA reads as TGTGCCAGCAGCCAAGCCGACCGGGACAGGGGCCTATATACGTTC. It specifies CASSQADRDRGLYTF.

This clone occurred a few times. The chain joins TRBV7-9 to TRBJ2-2; D is unclear. Trimming cost V 0 bases and J 5 bases, with 13 bases left between them. The germline V gene encodes CDR1 SEHNR and CDR2 FQNEAQ (reference sequence). CDR3 length: 16 residues. CDR3 region: CASSLAPLFGTGELFF. The CDR3 DNA follows: TGTGCCAGCAGCTTAGCCCCTTTATTCGGTACCGGGGAGCTGTTTTTT.

Written as DNA, the CDR3 is TGTGCCAGCAGTTGGGGAGCGACCCTTTACGAGCAGTACTTC. This translates into CASSWGATLYEQYF. The rearrangement uses TRBV5-8 and TRBJ2-7; D possibly corresponds to TRBD2 (5 bases). Trimming pared 5 bases from V and 4 bases from J, leaving 16 bases between. CDR1 and CDR2 (germline): SGHTS, YDEGEE. The CDR3 sequence is 14 residues long.